These 2 T cell receptor beta chains came from one sample sequenced in a study of glioma-infiltrating T cells. The iRepertoire nested amplicon-rescue multiplex PCR amplified TCR alpha and beta CDR3s from RNA. Each CDR3 protein gets one entry after TCRdb re-called the multiplex PCR reads with MiXCR. The table shows approximately 400,000 distinct CDR3 sequences, with less than 50% occurring only once. Source material: glioma tissue, nonneoplastic brain tissue, or PBMCs (not recorded which). The receptor set was obtained from a human donor with low-grade glioma or glioblastoma, undergoing nonglioma brain surgery, or in good health (not recorded which).

V is TRBV13 and J is TRBJ2-3, with TRBD2 as a possible D gene (6 bases). The germline V gene encodes CDR1 PRHDT and CDR2 FYEKMQ (reference sequence). The CDR3 has 14 amino acids. Trimming shortened V by 7 bases and J by 4 bases, and 15 bases separated the two germline ends. In DNA, the CDR3 is TGTGCCAGCATCGGACTAATTAATTCAGATACGCAGTATTTT. Residues: CASIGLINSDTQYF.

Regarding this clonotype: A read error may account for a junction end that differs from germline. The chain joins TRBV7-2 to TRBJ2-6; tentative D call: TRBD1 (5 bases). Germline V gene sequence: CDR1 SGHTA, CDR2 FQGNSA. This CDR3 is built from 14 residues. The CDR3 protein is CACSSDTGANVLTF. The DNA of the CDR3 is TGTGCCTGCAGCTCGGACACTGGGGCCAACGTCCTGACTTTC. Full variable domain (missing parts from reference TRBV7-2 and TRBJ2-6): GAGVSQSPSNKVTEKGKDVELRCDPISGHTALYWYRQSLGQGLEFLIYFQGNSAPDKSGLPSDRFSAERTGGSVSTLTIQRTQQEDSAVYLCACSSDTGANVLTFGAGSRLTVL.